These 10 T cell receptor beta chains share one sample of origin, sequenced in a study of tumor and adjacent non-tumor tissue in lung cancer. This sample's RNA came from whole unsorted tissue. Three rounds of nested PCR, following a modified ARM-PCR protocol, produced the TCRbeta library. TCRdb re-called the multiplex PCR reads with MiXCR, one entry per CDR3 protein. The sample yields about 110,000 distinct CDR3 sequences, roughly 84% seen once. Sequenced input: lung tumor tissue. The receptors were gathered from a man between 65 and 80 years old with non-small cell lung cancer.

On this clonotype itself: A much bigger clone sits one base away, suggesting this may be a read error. The CDR3 DNA sequence: TGCGCCAGCAGCCAATCCGGGACAGGAAACACTGAAGCTTTCTTT. This translates into CASSQSGTGNTEAFF. The chain has TRBV5-1 and TRBJ1-1, with TRBD1 matching over 8 bases. Germline CDR1 SGHRS, CDR2 YFSETQ. V was pared by 4 bases and J by 2 bases, with 7 bases of the junction left unmatched. CDR3 size: 15 residues.

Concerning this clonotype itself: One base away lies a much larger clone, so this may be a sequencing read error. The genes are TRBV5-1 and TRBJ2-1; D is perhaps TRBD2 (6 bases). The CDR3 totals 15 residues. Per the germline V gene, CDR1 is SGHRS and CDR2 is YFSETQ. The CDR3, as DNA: TGCGCCAGCAGCTTGGAGGGACGAAAGGAGGGAGAGCAGTGCTTC. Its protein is CASSLEGRKEGEQCF.

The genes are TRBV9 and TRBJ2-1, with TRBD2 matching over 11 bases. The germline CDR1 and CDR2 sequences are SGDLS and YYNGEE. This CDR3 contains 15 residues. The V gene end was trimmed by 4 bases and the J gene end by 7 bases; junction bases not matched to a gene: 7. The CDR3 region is CASSRIAGGGNEQFF. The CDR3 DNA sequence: TGTGCCAGCAGCCGAATAGCGGGGGGGGGTAATGAGCAGTTCTTC.

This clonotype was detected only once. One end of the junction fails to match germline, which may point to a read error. DNA for the CDR3: TGTAGCTCCAAGCCCTACCTCCAGTCAGGTCAGGAGACCCAGTACTTC. It is translated as CSSKPYLQSGQETQYF. The V and J genes are TRBV29-1 and TRBJ2-5; D remains ambiguous. Germline V gives CDR1 SQVTM, CDR2 ANQGSEA. This CDR3 comprises 16 residues.

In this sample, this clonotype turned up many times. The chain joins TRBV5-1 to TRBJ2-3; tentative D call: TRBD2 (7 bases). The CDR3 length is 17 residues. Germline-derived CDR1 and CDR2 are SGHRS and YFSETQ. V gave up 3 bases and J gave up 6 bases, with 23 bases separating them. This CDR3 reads CASSSSLGGRSADTQYF. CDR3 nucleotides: TGCGCCAGCAGCTCATCGCTGGGGGGGCGTTCAGCGGATACGCAGTATTTT.

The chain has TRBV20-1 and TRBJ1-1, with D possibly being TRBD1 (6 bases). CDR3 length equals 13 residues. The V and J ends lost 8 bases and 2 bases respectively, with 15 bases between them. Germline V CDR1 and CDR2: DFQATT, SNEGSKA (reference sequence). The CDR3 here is CSTPGQKNTEAFF. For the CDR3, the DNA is TGCAGTACACCGGGACAAAAAAACACTGAAGCTTTCTTT.

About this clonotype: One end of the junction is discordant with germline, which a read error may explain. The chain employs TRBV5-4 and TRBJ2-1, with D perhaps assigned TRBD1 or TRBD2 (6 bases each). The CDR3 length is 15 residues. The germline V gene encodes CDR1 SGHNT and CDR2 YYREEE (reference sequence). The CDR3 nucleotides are TGTGTCAGCAGCTTTGGGGGCGGGGTGGGGAATGAACAGTTCTTC. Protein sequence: CVSSFGGGVGNEQFF.

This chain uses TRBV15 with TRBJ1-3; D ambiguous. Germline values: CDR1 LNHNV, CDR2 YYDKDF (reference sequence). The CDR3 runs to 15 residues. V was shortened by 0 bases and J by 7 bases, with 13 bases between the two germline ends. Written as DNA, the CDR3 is TGTGCCACCAGCAGAGATTGTTACAGTAGGAACACCATATATTTT. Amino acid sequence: CATSRDCYSRNTIYF.

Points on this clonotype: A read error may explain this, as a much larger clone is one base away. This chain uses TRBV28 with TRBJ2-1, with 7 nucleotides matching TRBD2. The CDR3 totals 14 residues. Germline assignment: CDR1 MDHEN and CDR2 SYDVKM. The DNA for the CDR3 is TGTGCCAACAGTCGCGGGAGCTCCTACAATGAGCAGTTCTTC. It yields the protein CANSRGSSYNEQFF.

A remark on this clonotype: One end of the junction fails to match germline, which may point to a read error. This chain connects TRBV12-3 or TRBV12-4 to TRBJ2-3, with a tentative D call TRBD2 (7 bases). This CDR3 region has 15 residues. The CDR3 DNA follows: TGTGCCAGCAATTTGGGGGACGGGGGGCCAGATACGAAGTATTTT. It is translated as CASNLGDGGPDTKYF.